This passage covers 8 T cell receptor beta chains from one sample sequenced in a study of identical twins. TCRdb passed the 5' RACE reads through MiXCR, listing each CDR3 protein once. In the table there are 470,000 or so distinct CDR3 sequences, 24% of which are singletons. The data were also submitted as part of a second study, on T cells expressing NK-cell markers.

The specimen sequenced was CD4+ T cells sorted from blood. The receptors were sampled from a woman in her late teens or twenties in good health.

The rearrangement links TRBV6-1 to TRBJ2-5; TRBD2 is a possible D gene (7 bases). The length of the CDR3 is 13 residues. Germline V gene sequence: CDR1 MNHNS, CDR2 SASEGT. The V end was cut by 6 bases, the J end by 4 bases, with 12 bases between. CDR3 sequence: CASRPGGRETQYF. CDR3 nucleotide sequence: TGTGCCAGCAGACCCGGGGGGCGAGAGACCCAGTACTTC.

The chain combines TRBV6-2 or TRBV6-3 with TRBJ2-1; no clear D gene. The germline gives CDR1 MNHEY, CDR2 SVGEGT. V was pared by 5 bases and J by 5 bases, with 7 bases between. This CDR3 region has 12 residues. The DNA of the CDR3 is TGTGCCAGCAGTCGTCCTCACAATGAGCAGTTCTTC. This gives the protein CASSRPHNEQFF.

This clonotype showed up just a few times. The chain links TRBV12-3 or TRBV12-4 to TRBJ1-5, with D uncertain. Trimming pared 5 bases from V and 7 bases from J, leaving 24 bases between. There are 17 residues in the CDR3. The CDR3 loop reads CASSPGRAGVRGQPQHF. In DNA, the CDR3 is TGTGCCAGCAGTCCGGGTAGGGCGGGAGTACGAGGGCAGCCCCAGCATTTT.

This clonotype has more than one count but fewer than ten. The chain combines TRBV12-3 or TRBV12-4 with TRBJ2-3, with TRBD1 as a possible D gene (5 bases). V was shortened by 6 bases and J by 2 bases, with 12 bases between the two germline ends. The CDR3 has 14 amino acids. The CDR3 nucleotides are TGTGCCAGCAGAGTGGACATTCACACAGATACGCAGTATTTT. Protein sequence: CASRVDIHTDTQYF.

This clonotype has a handful of counts. This chain uses TRBV3-1 with TRBJ1-1; D remains unclear. With 5 bases removed from V and 7 bases from J, the gap between germline ends came to 14 bases. Germline V CDR1 and CDR2: LGHDT, YNNKEL (reference sequence). The CDR3 is 13 residues long. In DNA form, the CDR3 reads TGTGCCAGCAGCGTTTTGGGATCCGTTGAAGCTTTCTTT. Encoded protein: CASSVLGSVEAFF.

The genes are TRBV10-2 and TRBJ2-1; 9 positions match TRBD1. The CDR3 has 14 amino acids. The V gene's germline CDR1 is WSHSY and CDR2 SAAADI. The V segment lost 6 bases and the J segment 9 bases; nucleotides outside the gene matches: 9. Here the CDR3 reads CASRDRDRVIEQFF. The CDR3 coding sequence is TGCGCCAGCAGGGATCGGGACAGGGTAATTGAGCAGTTCTTC.

This clonotype was found a few times. The chain links TRBV20-1 to TRBJ2-1; TRBD1 is a possible D gene (5 bases). Germline V gene lookup returns CDR1 DFQATT and CDR2 SNEGSKA (reference sequence). V lost 6 bases, J lost 2 bases, and 11 bases lay in between. This CDR3 comprises 13 residues. The CDR3 region is CSARQTPYNEQFF. In nucleotides, the CDR3 is TGCAGTGCAAGACAGACTCCCTACAATGAGCAGTTCTTC.

V usage is TRBV27 and J usage is TRBJ2-7; TRBD1 agrees at 7 bases. Germline V lookup: CDR1 MNHEY, CDR2 SMNVEV (reference sequence). The CDR3 extends over 15 amino acids. V lost 6 bases and J lost 5; bases outside the gene matches: 13. Here the CDR3 DNA reads TGTGCCAGCAGCACCTACGACAGGGTTCGGGACGAGCAGTACTTC. This codes for CASSTYDRVRDEQYF.